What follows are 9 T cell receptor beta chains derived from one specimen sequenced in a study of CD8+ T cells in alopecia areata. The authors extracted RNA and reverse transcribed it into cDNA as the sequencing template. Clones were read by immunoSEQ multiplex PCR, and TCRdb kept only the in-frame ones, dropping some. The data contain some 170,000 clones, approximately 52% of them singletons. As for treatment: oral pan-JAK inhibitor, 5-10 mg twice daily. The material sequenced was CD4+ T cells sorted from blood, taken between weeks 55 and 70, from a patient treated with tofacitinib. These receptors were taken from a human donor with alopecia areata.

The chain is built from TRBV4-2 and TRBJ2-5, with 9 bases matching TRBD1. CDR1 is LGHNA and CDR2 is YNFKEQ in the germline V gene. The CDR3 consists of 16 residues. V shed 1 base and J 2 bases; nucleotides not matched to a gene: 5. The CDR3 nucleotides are TGTGCCAGCAGCCAAGCGGCGGGACAGGGACAAGAGACCCAGTACTTC. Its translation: CASSQAAGQGQETQYF.

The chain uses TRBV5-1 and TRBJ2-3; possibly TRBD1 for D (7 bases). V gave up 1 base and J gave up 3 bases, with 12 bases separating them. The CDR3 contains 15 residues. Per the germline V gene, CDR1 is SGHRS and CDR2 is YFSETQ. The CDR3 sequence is CASSLRAGGTDTQYF. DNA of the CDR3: TGCGCCAGCAGCTTGCGGGCAGGGGGGACAGATACGCAGTATTTT.

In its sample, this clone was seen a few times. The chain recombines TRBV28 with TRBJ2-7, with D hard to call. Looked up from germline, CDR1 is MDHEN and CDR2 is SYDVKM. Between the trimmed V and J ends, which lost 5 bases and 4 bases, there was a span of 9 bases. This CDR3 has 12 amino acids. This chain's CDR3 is CASSIPAYEQYF. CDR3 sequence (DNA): TGTGCCAGCAGTATCCCGGCTTACGAGCAGTACTTC.

The CDR3 region has the DNA TGTGCCAGCACCATAAGAGGAGACTACCACAATGAGCAGTTCTTC. It encodes CASTIRGDYHNEQFF. The chain links TRBV14 to TRBJ2-1; tentatively, D is TRBD2 (5 bases). Trimming removed 7 bases from V and 5 bases from J, with 18 bases in between. The CDR3 covers 15 residues. The germline gives CDR1 SGHDN, CDR2 FVKESK. Variable domain in full (rest from reference TRBV14 and TRBJ2-1): EAGVTQFPSHSVIEKGQTVTLRCDPISGHDNLYWYRRVMGKEIKFLLHFVKESKQDESGMPNNRFLAERTGGTYSTLKVQPAELEDSGVYFCASTIRGDYHNEQFFGPGTRLTVL.

DNA of the CDR3: TGTGCCAGCAGCCAAGTTGGGCAGGGTAGGAATGAGCAGTTCTTC. The encoded protein is CASSQVGQGRNEQFF. J is TRBJ2-1 and V is TRBV4-2; a possible D gene is TRBD1 (5 bases). CDR1 and CDR2 from the germline V gene are LGHNA and YNFKEQ. The CDR3 length is 15 residues. The germline V and J ends were trimmed by 1 base and 7 bases, with 14 bases remaining between them.

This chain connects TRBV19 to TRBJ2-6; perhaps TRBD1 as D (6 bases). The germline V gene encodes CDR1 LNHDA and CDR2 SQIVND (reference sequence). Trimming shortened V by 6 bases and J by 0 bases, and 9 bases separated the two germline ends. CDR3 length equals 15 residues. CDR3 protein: CASSYRVSGANVLTF. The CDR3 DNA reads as TGTGCCAGTAGCTACAGGGTCTCTGGGGCCAACGTCCTGACTTTC.

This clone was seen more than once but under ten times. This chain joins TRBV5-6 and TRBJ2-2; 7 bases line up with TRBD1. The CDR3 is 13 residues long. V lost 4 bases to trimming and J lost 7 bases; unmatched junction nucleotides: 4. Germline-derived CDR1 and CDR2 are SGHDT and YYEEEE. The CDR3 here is CASSPQGVGELFF. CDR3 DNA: TGTGCCAGCAGCCCCCAGGGGGTCGGGGAGCTGTTTTTT.

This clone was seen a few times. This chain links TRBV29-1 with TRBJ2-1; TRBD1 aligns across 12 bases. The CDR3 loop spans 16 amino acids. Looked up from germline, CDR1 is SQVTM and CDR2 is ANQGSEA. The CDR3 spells CSVLGGTGGRYNEQFF. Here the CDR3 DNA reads TGCAGTGTCCTCGGCGGGACAGGGGGCCGTTACAATGAGCAGTTCTTC.

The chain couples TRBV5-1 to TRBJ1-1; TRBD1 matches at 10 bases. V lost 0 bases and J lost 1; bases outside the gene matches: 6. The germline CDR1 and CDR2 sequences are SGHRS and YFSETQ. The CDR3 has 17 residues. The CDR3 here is CASSLAGTGDTNTEAFF. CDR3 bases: TGCGCCAGCAGCTTGGCCGGGACAGGGGACACGAACACTGAAGCTTTCTTT.